The T cell receptor (beta chain) under discussion was sequenced for a study of vaccination and CD4 T cells after COVID-19. Overall study findings and caveats: The median number of SARS-CoV-2-reactive clonotypes increased from roughly 21 to 40, a change that did not reach significance.

Sequenced with the Oncomine TCR Beta short-read assay was DNA taken from cultured CD4+ T cells. A single record per CDR3 protein comes from TCRdb applying MiXCR to the PCR reads. The data show around 25,000 distinct CDR3 sequences, with 30% seen just once and 2.5% to 3.5% held by the top ten. Turning to this clonotype: Its target is not known.

As for time point: late sampling 161 to 241 days after vaccination in three convalescent patients. Specified treatment: approximately 9-day PBMC culture with coronavirus spike peptide pools or control peptides (ViraFEST assay). The source was CD4+ T cells from blood, cultured in vitro, collected about 7 months after SARS-CoV-2 vaccination. The sequence derives from a human donor who had recovered from COVID-19.

The CDR3 is CASSYVGTSGTGELFF. The CDR3 bases are TGTGCCAGCAGTTACGTAGGGACTAGTGGTACCGGGGAGCTGTTTTTT. V is TRBV6-5 and J is TRBJ2-2; 8 nucleotides line up with TRBD2. The germline V gene encodes CDR1 MNHEY and CDR2 SVGAGI. CDR3 size: 16 residues. V was clipped by 2 bases and J by 5 bases; unmatched bases: 7.